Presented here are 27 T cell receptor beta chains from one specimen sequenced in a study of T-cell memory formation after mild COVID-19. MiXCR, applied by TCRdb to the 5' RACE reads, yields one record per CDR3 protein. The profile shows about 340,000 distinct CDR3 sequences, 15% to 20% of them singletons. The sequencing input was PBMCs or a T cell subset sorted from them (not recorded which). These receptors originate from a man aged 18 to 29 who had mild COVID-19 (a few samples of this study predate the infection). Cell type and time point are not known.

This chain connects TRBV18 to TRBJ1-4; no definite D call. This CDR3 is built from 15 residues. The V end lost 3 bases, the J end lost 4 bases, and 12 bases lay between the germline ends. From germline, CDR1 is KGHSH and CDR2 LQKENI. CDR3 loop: CASSPQGKGNEKLFF. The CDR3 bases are TGTGCCAGCTCACCGCAAGGAAAGGGTAATGAAAAACTGTTTTTT.

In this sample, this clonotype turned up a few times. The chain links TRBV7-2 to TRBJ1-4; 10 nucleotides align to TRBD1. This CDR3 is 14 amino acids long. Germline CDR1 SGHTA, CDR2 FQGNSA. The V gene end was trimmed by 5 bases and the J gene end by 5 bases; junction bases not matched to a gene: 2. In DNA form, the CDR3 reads TGTGCCAGCAGCCGGGACAGGGGCAATGAAAAACTGTTTTTT. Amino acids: CASSRDRGNEKLFF.

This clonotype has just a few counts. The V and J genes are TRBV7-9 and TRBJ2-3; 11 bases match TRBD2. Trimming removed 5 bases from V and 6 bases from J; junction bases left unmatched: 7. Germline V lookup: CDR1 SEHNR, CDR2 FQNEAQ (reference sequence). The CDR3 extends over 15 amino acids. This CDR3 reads CASSPGLAESDTQYF. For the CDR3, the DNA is TGTGCCAGCAGCCCGGGACTAGCGGAGTCGGATACGCAGTATTTT.

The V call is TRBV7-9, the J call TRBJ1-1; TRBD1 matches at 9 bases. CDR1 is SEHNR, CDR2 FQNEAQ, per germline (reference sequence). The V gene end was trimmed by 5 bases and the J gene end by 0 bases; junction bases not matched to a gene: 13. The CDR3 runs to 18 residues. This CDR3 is CASSAYGTGKILNTEAFF. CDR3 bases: TGTGCCAGCAGCGCCTATGGGACAGGGAAAATCTTGAACACTGAAGCTTTCTTT.

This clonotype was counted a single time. The CDR3 DNA follows: TGTGCCAGCAGTGAGGGTTTTTATAATTCACCCCTCCACTTT. It translates to CASSEGFYNSPLHF. This chain uses TRBV27 with TRBJ1-6; D is ambiguous. CDR1 is MNHEY, CDR2 SMNVEV, per germline (reference sequence). Trimming left V 5 bases short and J 4 bases short, with 9 bases between. The CDR3 is 14 amino acids.

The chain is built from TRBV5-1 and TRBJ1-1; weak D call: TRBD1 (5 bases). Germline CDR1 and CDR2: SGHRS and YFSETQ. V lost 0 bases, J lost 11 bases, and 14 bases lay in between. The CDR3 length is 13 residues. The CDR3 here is CASSLAGGVTAFF. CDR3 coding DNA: TGCGCCAGCAGCTTGGCGGGAGGGGTGACGGCTTTCTTT.

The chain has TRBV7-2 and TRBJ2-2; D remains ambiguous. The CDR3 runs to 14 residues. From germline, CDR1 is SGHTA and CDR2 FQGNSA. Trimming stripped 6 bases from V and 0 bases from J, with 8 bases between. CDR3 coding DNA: TGTGCCAGCAGACCCCTGGCGAACACCGGGGAGCTGTTTTTT. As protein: CASRPLANTGELFF.

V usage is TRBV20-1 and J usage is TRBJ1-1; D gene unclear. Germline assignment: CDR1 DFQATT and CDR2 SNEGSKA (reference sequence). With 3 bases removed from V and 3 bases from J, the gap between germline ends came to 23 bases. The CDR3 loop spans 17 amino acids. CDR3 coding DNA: TGCAGTGCTAGCGGAGGACCCGCCCTGGGGTTGGACACTGAAGCTTTCTTT. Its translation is CSASGGPALGLDTEAFF.

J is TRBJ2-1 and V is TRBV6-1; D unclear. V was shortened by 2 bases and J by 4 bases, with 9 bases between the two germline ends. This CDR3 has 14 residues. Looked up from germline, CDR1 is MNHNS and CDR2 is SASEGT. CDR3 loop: CASSEYWQYNEQFF. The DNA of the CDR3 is TGTGCCAGCAGTGAATATTGGCAGTACAATGAGCAGTTCTTC.

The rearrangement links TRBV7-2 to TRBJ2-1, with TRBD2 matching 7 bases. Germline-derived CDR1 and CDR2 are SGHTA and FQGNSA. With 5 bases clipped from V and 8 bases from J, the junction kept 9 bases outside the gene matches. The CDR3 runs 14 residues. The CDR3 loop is CASSAGLGRHEQFF. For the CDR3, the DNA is TGTGCCAGCAGCGCCGGACTAGGACGGCATGAGCAGTTCTTC.

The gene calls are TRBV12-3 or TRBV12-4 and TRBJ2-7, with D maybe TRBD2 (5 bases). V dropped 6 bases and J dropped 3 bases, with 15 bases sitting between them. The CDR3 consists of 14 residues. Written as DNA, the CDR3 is TGTGCCAGCAGCACATGGGGAGTAGACTACGAGCAGTACTTC. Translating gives CASSTWGVDYEQYF.

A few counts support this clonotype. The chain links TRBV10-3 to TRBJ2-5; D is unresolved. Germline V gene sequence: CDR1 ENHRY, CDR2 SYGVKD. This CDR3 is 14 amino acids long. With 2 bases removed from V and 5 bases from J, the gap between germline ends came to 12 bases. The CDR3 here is CAISERPPGETQYF. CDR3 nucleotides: TGTGCCATCAGTGAGCGGCCGCCCGGTGAGACCCAGTACTTC.

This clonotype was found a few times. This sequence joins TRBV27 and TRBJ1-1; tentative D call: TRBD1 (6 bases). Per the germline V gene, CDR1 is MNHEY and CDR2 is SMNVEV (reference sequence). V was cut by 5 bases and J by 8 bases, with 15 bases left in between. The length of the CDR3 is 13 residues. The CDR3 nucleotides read TGTGCCAGCAGTCCCACCCACGGGACAGAAGCTTTCTTT. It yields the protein CASSPTHGTEAFF.

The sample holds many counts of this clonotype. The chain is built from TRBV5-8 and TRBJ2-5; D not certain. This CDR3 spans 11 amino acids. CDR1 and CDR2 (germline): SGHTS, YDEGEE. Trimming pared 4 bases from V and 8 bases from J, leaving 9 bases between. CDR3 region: CASSLPLTQYF. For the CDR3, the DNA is TGTGCCAGCAGCCTACCCCTTACCCAGTACTTC.

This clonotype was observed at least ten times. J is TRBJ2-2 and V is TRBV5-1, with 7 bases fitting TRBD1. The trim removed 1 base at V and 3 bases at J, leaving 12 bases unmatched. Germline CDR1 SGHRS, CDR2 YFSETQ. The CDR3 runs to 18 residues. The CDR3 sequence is CASSLSPPTGTDTGELFF. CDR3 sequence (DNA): TGCGCCAGCAGCTTGTCTCCACCGACCGGGACAGACACCGGGGAGCTGTTTTTT.

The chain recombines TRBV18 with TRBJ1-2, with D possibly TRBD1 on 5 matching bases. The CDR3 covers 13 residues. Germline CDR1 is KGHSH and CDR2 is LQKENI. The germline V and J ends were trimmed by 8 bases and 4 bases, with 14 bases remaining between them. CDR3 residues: CASQATGVYGYTF. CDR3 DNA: TGTGCCAGCCAAGCCACGGGGGTCTATGGCTACACCTTC.

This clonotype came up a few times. The CDR3 loop is CASSMDRGRVIQYF. The CDR3 DNA is TGTGCCAGTAGTATGGACAGGGGGCGAGTCATTCAGTACTTC. This rearrangement joins TRBV19 to TRBJ2-4, with TRBD1 matching 11 bases. V shed 3 bases and J 9 bases; nucleotides not matched to a gene: 4. Germline assignment: CDR1 LNHDA and CDR2 SQIVND (reference sequence). The CDR3 is 14 amino acids.

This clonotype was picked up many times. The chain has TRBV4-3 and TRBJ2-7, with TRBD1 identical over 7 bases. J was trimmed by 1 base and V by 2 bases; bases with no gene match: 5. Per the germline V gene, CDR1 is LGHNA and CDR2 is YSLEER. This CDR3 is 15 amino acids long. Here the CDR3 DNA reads TGCGCCAGCAGCCAAAGCCCGGACAGGTCCTACGAGCAGTACTTC. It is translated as CASSQSPDRSYEQYF.

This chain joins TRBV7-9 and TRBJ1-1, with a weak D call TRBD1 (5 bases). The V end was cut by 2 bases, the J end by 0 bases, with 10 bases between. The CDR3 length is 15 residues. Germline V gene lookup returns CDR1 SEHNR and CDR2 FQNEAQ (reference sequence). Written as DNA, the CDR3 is TGTGCCAGCAGCTTATTAACAGGCATGAACACTGAAGCTTTCTTT. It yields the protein CASSLLTGMNTEAFF.

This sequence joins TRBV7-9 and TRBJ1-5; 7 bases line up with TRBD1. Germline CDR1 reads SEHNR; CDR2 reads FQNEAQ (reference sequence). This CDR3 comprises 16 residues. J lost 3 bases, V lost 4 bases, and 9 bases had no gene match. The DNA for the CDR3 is TGTGCCAGCAGCTCCACAGGACAGGAACTCAATCAGCCCCAGCATTTT. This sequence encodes CASSSTGQELNQPQHF.

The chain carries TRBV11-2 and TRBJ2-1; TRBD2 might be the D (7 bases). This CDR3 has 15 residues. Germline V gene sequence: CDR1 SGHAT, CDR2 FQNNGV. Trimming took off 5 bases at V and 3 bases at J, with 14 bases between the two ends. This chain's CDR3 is CASSTSGGGYNEQFF. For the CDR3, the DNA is TGTGCCAGCAGCACTTCGGGGGGCGGCTACAATGAGCAGTTCTTC.

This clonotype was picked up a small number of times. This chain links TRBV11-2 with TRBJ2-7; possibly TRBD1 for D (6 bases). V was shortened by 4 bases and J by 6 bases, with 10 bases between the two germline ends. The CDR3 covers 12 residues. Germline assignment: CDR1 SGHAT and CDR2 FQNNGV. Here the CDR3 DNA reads TGTGCCAGCAGCTCCCAGGGGATCGAGCAGTACGTC. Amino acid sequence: CASSSQGIEQYV.

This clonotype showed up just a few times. CDR3 coding DNA: TGTGCCAGCAGCCCGTACCGTGAAGAGACCCAGTACTTC. Its translation: CASSPYREETQYF. The rearrangement joins TRBV7-2 to TRBJ2-5, with unresolved D. Germline CDR1 and CDR2: SGHTA and FQGNSA. Trimming took 5 bases from V and 3 from J, leaving 10 bases between them. The CDR3 length is 13 residues.

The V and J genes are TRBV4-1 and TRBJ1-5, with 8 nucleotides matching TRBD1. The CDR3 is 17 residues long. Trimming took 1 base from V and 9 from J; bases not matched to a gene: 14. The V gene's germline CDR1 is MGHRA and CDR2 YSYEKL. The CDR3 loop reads CASSQVGQGGSLGPQHF. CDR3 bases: TGCGCCAGCAGCCAAGTTGGACAGGGAGGGTCGTTAGGGCCCCAGCATTTT.

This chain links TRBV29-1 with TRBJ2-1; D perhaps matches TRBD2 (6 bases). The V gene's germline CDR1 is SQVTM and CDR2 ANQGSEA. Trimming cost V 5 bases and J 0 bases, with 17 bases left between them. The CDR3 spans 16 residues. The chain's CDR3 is CSVYPSAGSSYNEQFF. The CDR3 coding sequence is TGCAGCGTTTATCCCTCCGCGGGGAGCTCCTACAATGAGCAGTTCTTC.

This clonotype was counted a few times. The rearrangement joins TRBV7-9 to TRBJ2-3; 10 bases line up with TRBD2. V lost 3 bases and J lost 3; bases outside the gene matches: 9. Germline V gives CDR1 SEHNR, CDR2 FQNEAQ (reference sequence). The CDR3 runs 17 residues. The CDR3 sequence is CASSFLRQAGGTDTQYF. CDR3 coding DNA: TGTGCCAGCAGCTTTCTTCGACAAGCGGGGGGGACAGATACGCAGTATTTT.

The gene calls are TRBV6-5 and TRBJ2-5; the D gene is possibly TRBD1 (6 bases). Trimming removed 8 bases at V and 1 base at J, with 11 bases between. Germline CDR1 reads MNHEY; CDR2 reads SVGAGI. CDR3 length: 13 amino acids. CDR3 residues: CASGYRVQETQYF. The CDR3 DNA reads TGTGCCAGCGGCTACAGGGTCCAAGAGACCCAGTACTTC.